This record covers a single TCR beta chain. This entry is derived from a study of T cell changes during pregnancy in multiple sclerosis. The repertoire was sequenced with immunoSEQ multiplex PCR; TCRdb's copy has only in-frame clones and lacks some. The sample contains 55,000 to 65,000 clones, about 87% of which appear only once. Germline loops: CDR1 KGHSH, CDR2 LQKENI. This CDR3 has 17 residues. The ends lost 6 bases at V and 8 bases at J; junction bases unmatched: 21. The origin of this receptor is a female donor in good health, enrolled as a control in a pregnancy study. The sequencing used peripheral blood, collected in the first trimester of pregnancy. V and J are TRBV18 and TRBJ1-2, with 7 bases fitting TRBD1. The CDR3 is CASSESRTGFLMEGYTF. Here the CDR3 DNA reads TGTGCCAGCTCCGAATCCAGGACAGGCTTTCTGATGGAGGGCTACACCTTC.